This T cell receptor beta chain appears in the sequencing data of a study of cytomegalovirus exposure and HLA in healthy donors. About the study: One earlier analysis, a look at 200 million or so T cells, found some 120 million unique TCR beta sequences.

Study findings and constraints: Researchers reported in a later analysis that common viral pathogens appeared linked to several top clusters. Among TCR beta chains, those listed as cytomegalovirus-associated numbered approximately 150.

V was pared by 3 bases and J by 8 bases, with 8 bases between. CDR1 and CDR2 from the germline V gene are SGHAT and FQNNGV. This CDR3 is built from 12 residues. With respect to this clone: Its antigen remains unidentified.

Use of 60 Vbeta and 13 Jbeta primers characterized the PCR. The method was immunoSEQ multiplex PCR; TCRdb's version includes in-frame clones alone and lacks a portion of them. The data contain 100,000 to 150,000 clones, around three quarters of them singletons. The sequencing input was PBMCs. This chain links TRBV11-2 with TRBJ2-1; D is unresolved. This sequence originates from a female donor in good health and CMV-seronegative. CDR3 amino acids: CASSLAFDEQFF. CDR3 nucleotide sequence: TGTGCCAGCAGCTTGGCATTCGATGAGCAGTTCTTC.